This T cell receptor (beta chain) was captured in a study of vaccination and CD4 T cells after COVID-19 (dated by TCRdb to the early 2020s). Describing the broader study: In the convalescent cohort there were six males and four females, among whom were two Hispanic individuals, seven Caucasians, two Asians and one multiracial person. Post-COVID blood samples from convalescent patients were collected a median of about 100 days after diagnosis, with a range of 35 to 161 days. As controls, cultures received a CEFX viral epitope pool (the positive control), an HIV-1 Nef peptide pool (the negative control), or no peptide at all. Post-vaccine blood samples were taken a median of 72 days after the second vaccine dose, with a range of 14 to 241 days. An earlier paper using these donors assessed, at the TCR clonotype level, memory CD4+ T cell crossreactivity between SARS-CoV-2 and common cold coronavirus spike proteins. In under twelve COVID-19 convalescent patients and a few infection-naive healthy vaccine recipients, researchers compared the spike-specific CD4+ TCR repertoire from before mRNA vaccination with the repertoire from after. Overlapping spike peptide pools from SARS-CoV-2 and from the common cold coronaviruses HCoV-NL63, HCoV-OC43 and HCoV-229E were used as culture stimuli. Each participant got two doses of either the Pfizer-BioNTech BNT162b2 vaccine (n=8) or the Moderna mRNA-1273 vaccine (n=2). The investigation overall reported the following: In convalescent patients, a median about 86% of post-vaccine SARS-CoV-2-reactive clones were detected only after vaccination, suggesting vaccine-specific priming. The study included relatively few convalescent patients and did not analyze early timepoints after natural infection. Of the vaccine-specific clones found in convalescent patients, nearly all (304 of 307) were mono-reactive for SARS-CoV-2 spike instead of being cross-reactive with common cold coronaviruses. An increase in the median number of SARS-CoV-2-reactive clonotypes from around 20 after infection to some 40 after vaccination was observed, but the change was not found to be significant.

CDR1 and CDR2, per the germline V gene, are MNHEY and SVGEGT. V ends up 0 bases short and J 5 bases short, with an unmatched junction base count of 2. The CDR3 measures 15 amino acids from cysteine to phenylalanine. Solely the CDR3 DNA is kept, with 45 bases framed from the first base. The method was PCR. DNA from cultured CD4+ T cells was subjected to TCR sequencing with the Oncomine TCR Beta short-read assay at the Johns Hopkins FTIC core. Genomic DNA was extracted from the cultured CD4+ T cells with the QIAamp micro DNA kit. Oncomine TCR Beta libraries from cultured CD4+ T cells were pooled using unique dual indexes and sequenced on an Illumina iSeq 100. In the paper's pipeline: Non-productive sequences were removed, and CDR3s not starting with C, not ending with F or W, or shorter than 7 amino acids were discarded. Antigen-specific clonotypes were identified using the MANAFEST web application through comparison of peptide-stimulated wells with reference and other culture wells. For a clone to be called positive, the clone needed an FDR below 0.05, an odds ratio above 5, and a productive frequency above 0.1% in at least two of three replicate wells. Clonotypes that were significantly expanded in both SARS-CoV-2 spike wells and at least one common cold coronavirus spike condition were defined as cross-reactive. Levenshtein distances (stringdist) and unrooted phylogenetic trees (ape) in R version 3.6.1 were used to assess CDR3 homology. TCRdb reran the public reads through fastp at Q25 and MiXCR, keeping productive beta chains. Entries that share a CDR3 protein sequence are merged under the most common genes and DNA. The V and J calls follow TCRdb's processing rather than the paper's. The sample profile shows approximately 5,400 distinct CDR3 sequences; less than 45% of them were found once. Around 24% of the sample belongs to the ten largest clones.

What the treatment or condition label conveys for this sample: roughly 10-day PBMC culture with coronavirus spike peptide pools or control peptides (ViraFEST assay). CD4+ T cells from unexposed donors were collected before the COVID-19 pandemic (2011-2018). The ViraFEST assay was used in the study, in which antigen-specific T cells were expanded with peptide pools and expanded clonotypes were subsequently identified by TCR sequencing. Each well held 2.2 million or so PBMCs cultured with around 10 ug/ml peptide pools in IMDM containing around 5% human AB serum and around 10 IU/ml IL-2. On days 3 and 7, half of the culture medium was replaced with fresh IL-2-containing medium. After about nine days of culture, CD4+ T cells were isolated by negative selection with the EasySep CD4+ T cell isolation kit. As far as cell numbers permitted, CD4+ T cells from unexposed donors were tested for reactivity against SARS-CoV-2 S and N as well as four spike pools from common cold coronaviruses. Ficoll-Paque Plus gradient centrifugation was used to isolate PBMCs from whole blood, and the isolated PBMCs were then either used fresh or cryopreserved at -140C. In general, triplicate wells were set up for every culture condition. The leukapheresis product used for the unexposed donors was purchased from a commercial source.

Comments on this clonotype: Its antigen is currently not known. One base away there is no much larger clone; base qualities are not given.

The rearrangement combines TRBV6-2 or TRBV6-3 with TRBJ2-7, and 12 bases in between align with TRBD2. The specimen sequenced was CD4+ T cells from blood, cultured in vitro. The sequence was obtained from a human donor in good health. The CDR3: CASSYSTSGGNEQYF. The sequenced DNA is TGTGCCAGCAGTTACTCGACTAGCGGGGGCAACGAGCAGTACTTC.